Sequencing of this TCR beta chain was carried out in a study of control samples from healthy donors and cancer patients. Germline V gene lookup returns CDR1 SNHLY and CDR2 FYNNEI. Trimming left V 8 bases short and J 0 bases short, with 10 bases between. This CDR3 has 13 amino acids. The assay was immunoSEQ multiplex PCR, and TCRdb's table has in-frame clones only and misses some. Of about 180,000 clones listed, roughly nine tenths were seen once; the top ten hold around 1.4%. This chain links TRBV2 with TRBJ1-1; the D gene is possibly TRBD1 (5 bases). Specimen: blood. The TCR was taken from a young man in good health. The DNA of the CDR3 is TGTGCCAGCCAGGGAGGGATGAACACTGAAGCTTTCTTT. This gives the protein CASQGGMNTEAFF.